This TCR beta chain was sequenced during a study of T cell repertoires in cytomegalovirus infection. TCRdb ran MiXCR on the reads and lists one entry per CDR3 protein. The table lists 300,000 or so distinct CDR3 sequences, under 30% of them singletons. This clonotype has more than one count but fewer than ten. The CDR3 is 16 residues long. Losses at the gene ends were 5 bases for V and 5 bases for J; bases not matched to a gene: 14. Germline loops: CDR1 MNHEY, CDR2 SVGEGT. Specimen: PBMCs. The chain couples TRBV6-2 or TRBV6-3 to TRBJ1-1; 7 bases align to TRBD1. The clonotype originates from a human donor in good health (CMV status not recorded). Some clones in this sample may be carry-over from other donors' samples. In DNA, the CDR3 is TGTGCCAGCAGTCGCCCGACAGGGCCCATGGGGACTGAAGCTTTCTTT. This encodes CASSRPTGPMGTEAFF.